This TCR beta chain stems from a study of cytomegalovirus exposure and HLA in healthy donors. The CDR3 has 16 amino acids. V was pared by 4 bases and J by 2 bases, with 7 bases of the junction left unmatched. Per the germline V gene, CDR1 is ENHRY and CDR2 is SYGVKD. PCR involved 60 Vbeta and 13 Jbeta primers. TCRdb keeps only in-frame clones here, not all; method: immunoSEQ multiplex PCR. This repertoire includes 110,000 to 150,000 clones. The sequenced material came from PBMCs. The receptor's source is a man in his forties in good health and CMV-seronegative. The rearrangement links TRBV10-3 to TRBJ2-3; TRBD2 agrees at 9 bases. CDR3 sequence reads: CAISVGSGGPTDTQYF. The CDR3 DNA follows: TGTGCCATCAGTGTAGGTAGCGGGGGCCCCACAGATACGCAGTATTTT.